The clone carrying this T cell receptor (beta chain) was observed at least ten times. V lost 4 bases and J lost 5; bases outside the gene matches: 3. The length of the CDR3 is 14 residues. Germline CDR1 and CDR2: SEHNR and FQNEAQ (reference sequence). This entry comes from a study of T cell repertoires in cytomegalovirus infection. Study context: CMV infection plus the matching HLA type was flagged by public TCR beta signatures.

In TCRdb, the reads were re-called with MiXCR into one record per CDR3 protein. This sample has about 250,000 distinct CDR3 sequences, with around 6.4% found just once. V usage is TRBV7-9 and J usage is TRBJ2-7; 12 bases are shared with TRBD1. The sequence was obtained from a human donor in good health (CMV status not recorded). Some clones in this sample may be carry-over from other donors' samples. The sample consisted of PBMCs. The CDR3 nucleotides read TGTGCCAGCAGCTCGGGACAGGGGGCCCACGAGCAGTACTTC. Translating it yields CASSSGQGAHEQYF.